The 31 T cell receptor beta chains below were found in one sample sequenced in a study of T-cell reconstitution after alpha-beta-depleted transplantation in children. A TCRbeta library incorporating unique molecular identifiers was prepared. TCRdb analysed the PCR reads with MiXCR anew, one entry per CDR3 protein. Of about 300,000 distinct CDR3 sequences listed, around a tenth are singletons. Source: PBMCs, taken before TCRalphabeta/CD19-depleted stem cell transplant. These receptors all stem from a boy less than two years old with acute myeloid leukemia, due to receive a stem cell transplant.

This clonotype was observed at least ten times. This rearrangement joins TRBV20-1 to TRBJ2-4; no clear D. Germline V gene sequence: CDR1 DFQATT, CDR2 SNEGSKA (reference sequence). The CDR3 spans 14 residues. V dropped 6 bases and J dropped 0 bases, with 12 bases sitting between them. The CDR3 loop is CSASNVLAKNIQYF. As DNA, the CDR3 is TGCAGTGCCTCAAACGTCTTAGCCAAAAACATTCAGTACTTC.

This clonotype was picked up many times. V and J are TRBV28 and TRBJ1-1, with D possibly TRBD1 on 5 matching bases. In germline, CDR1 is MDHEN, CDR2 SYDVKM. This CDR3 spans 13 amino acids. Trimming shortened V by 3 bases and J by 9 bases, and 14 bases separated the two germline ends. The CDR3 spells CASSFADSAKAFF. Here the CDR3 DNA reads TGTGCCAGCAGTTTCGCAGACAGCGCGAAAGCTTTCTTT.

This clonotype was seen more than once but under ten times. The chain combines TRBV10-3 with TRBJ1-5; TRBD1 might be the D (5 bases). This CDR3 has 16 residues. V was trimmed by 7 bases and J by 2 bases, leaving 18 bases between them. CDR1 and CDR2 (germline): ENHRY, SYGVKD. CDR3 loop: CAITSFRGSGNQPQHF. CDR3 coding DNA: TGTGCCATCACCTCCTTTAGGGGTTCCGGCAATCAGCCCCAGCATTTT.

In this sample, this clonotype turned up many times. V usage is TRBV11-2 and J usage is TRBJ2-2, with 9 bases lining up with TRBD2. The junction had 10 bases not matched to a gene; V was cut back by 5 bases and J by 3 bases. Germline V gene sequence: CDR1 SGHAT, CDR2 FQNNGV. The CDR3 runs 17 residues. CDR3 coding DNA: TGTGCCAGCAGCCCCGGGGTAGCGGGAGAGTACACCGGGGAGCTGTTTTTT. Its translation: CASSPGVAGEYTGELFF.

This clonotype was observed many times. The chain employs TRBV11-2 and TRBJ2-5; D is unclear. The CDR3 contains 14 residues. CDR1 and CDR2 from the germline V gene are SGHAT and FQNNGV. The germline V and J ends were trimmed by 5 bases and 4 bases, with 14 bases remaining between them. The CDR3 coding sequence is TGTGCCAGCAGCCCCGGGTGGGGTGGAGAGACCCAGTACTTC. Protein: CASSPGWGGETQYF.

The chain's CDR3 is CASSQDWGSNTGELFF. Written as DNA, the CDR3 is TGTGCCAGCAGCCAAGATTGGGGCTCGAACACCGGGGAGCTGTTTTTT. The chain uses TRBV4-2 and TRBJ2-2; D is perhaps TRBD1 (5 bases). The CDR3 totals 16 residues. V lost 0 bases and J lost 0, with 8 bases in between. Germline V gene data show CDR1 as LGHNA and CDR2 as YNFKEQ.

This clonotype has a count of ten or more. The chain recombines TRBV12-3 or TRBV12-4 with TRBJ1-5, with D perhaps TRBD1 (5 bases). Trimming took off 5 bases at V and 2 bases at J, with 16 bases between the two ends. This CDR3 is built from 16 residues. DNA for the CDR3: TGTGCCAGCAGTCCCATAGGGGTTTCGCGCAATCAGCCCCAGCATTTT. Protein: CASSPIGVSRNQPQHF.

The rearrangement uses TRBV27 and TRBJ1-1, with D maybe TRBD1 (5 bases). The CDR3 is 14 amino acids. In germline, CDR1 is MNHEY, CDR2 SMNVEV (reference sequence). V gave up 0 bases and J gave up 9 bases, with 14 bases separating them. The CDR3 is CASSLSARVAQAFF. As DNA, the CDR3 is TGTGCCAGCAGTTTATCGGCCAGGGTGGCCCAAGCTTTCTTT.

CDR3 sequence: CSATGHFSGNTIYF. The CDR3 DNA sequence: TGCAGTGCCACAGGACATTTCTCTGGAAACACCATATATTTT. V and J are TRBV20-1 and TRBJ1-3; D might be TRBD1 (5 bases). Germline CDR1 and CDR2: DFQATT and SNEGSKA (reference sequence). V lost 6 bases and J 0 bases, leaving 12 bases between the germline ends. The CDR3 totals 14 residues.

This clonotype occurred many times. CDR3: CASSFGTGASYNEQFF. The CDR3 DNA follows: TGTGCCAGCAGTTTCGGGACAGGGGCTTCCTACAATGAGCAGTTCTTC. This chain uses TRBV12-3 or TRBV12-4 with TRBJ2-1; 10 bases are shared with TRBD1. Germline trimming cut 3 bases from V and 1 base from J; bases unmatched to any gene: 3. The CDR3 has 16 amino acids.

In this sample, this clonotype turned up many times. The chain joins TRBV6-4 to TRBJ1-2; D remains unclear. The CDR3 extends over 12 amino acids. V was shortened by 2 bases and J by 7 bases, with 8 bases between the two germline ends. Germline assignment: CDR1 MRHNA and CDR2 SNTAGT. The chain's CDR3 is CASSDRFFGYTF. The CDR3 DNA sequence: TGTGCCAGCAGTGACAGGTTTTTTGGCTACACCTTC.

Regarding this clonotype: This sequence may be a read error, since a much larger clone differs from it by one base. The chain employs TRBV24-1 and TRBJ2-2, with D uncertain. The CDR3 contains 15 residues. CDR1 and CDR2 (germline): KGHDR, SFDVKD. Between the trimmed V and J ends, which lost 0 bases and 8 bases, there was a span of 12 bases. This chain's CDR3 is CATSDLQSGRGELFF. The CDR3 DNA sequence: TGTGCCACCAGTGATTTGCAAAGTGGCAGGGGGGAGCTGTTTTTT.

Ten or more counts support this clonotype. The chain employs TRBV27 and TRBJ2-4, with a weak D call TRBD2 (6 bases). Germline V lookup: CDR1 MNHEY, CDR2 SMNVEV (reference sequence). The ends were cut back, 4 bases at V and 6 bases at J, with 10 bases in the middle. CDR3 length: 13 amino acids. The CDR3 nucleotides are TGTGCCAGCAGTTATATCGGGGGAAACATTCAGTACTTC. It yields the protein CASSYIGGNIQYF.

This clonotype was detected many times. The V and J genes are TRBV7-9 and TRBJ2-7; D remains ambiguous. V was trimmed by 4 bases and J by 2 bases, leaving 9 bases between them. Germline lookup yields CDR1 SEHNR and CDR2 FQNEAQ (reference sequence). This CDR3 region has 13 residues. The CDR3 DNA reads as TGTGCCAGCAGCTCCGACCTGCCCTACGAGCAGTACTTC. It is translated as CASSSDLPYEQYF. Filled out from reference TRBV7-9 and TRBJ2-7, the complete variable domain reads DTGVSQNPRHKITKRGQNVTFRCDPISEHNRLYWYRQTLGQGPEFLTYFQNEAQLEKSRLLSDRFSAERPKGSFSTLEIQRTEQGDSAMYLCASSSDLPYEQYFGPGTRLTVT.

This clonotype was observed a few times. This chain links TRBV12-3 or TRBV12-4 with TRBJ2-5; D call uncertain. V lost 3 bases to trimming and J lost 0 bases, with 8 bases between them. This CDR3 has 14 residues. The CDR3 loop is CASSFPAYQETQYF. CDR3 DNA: TGTGCCAGCAGTTTCCCCGCCTACCAAGAGACCCAGTACTTC.

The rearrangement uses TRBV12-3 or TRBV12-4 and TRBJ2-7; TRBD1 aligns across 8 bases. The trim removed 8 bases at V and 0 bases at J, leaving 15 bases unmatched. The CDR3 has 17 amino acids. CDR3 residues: CASSKRRQGAVSYEQYF. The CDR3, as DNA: TGTGCCAGCTCCAAAAGGAGGCAGGGGGCGGTCTCCTACGAGCAGTACTTC.

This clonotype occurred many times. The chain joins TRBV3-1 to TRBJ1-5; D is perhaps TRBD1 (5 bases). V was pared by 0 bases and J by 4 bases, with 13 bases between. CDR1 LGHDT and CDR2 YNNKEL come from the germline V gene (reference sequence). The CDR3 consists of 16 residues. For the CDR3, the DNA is TGTGCCAGCAGCCAAGATGCGGGGCCCCTTAATCAGCCCCAGCATTTT. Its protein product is CASSQDAGPLNQPQHF.

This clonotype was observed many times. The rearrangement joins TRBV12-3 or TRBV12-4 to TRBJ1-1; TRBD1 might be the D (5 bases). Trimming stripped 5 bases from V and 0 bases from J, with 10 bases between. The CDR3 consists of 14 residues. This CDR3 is CASSAGTLNTEAFF. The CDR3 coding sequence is TGTGCCAGCAGTGCCGGGACGTTGAACACTGAAGCTTTCTTT.

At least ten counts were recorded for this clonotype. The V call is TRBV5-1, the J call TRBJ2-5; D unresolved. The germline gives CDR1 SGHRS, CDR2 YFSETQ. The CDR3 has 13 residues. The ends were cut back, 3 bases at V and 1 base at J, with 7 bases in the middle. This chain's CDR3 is CASSSDTQETQYF. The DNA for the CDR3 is TGCGCCAGCAGCTCAGACACCCAAGAGACCCAGTACTTC.

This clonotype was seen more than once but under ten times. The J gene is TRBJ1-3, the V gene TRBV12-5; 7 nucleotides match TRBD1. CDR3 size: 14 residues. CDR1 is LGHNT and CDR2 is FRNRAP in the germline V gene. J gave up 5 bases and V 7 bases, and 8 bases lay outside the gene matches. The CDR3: CASVIPGQRNTIYF. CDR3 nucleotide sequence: TGTGCTAGTGTTATTCCGGGACAGCGAAACACCATATATTTT.

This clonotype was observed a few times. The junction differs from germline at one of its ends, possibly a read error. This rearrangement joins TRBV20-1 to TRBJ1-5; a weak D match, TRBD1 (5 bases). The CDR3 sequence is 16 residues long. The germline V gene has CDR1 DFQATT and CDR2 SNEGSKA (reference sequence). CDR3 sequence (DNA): TGCAGTGGTAGAGCCGCCGGGACGGCTAGCAATCAGCCCCAGCATTTT. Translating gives CSGRAAGTASNQPQHF.

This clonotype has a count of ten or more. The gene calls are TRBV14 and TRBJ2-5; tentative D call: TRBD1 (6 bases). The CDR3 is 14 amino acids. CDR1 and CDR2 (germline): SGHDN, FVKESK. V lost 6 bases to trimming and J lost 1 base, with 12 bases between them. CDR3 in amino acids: CASRGHPGQETQYF. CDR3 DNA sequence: TGTGCCAGCAGGGGACACCCGGGCCAAGAGACCCAGTACTTC. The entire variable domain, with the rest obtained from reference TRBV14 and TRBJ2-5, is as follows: EAGVTQFPSHSVIEKGQTVTLRCDPISGHDNLYWYRRVMGKEIKFLLHFVKESKQDESGMPNNRFLAERTGGTYSTLKVQPAELEDSGVYFCASRGHPGQETQYFGPGTRLLVL.

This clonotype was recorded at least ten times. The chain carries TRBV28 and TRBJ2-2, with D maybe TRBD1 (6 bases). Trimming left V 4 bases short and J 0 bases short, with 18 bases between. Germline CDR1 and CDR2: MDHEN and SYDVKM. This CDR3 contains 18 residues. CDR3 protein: CASSSHSTGSANTGELFF. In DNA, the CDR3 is TGTGCCAGCAGTTCCCACTCGACAGGTAGCGCGAACACCGGGGAGCTGTTTTTT.

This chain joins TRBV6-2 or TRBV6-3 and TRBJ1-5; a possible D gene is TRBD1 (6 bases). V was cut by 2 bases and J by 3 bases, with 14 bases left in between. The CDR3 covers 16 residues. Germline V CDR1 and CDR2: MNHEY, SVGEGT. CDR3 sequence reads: CASSYGGRGINQPQHF. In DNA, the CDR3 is TGTGCCAGCAGTTACGGGGGCAGGGGAATCAATCAGCCCCAGCATTTT.

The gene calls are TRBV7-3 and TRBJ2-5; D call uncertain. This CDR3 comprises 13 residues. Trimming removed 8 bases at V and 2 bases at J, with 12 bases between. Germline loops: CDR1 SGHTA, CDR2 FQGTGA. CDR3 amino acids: CASSAALQETQYF. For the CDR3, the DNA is TGTGCCAGCTCCGCTGCCCTACAAGAGACCCAGTACTTC.

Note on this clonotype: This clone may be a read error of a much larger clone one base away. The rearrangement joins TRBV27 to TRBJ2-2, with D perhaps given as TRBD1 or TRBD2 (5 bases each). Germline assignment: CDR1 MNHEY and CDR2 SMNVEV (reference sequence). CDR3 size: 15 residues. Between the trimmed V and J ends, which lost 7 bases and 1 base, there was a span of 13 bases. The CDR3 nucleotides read TGTGCCAGCAAGTGTAGAGGGGTGAACACCGGGGAGCTGTTTTTT. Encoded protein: CASKCRGVNTGELFF.

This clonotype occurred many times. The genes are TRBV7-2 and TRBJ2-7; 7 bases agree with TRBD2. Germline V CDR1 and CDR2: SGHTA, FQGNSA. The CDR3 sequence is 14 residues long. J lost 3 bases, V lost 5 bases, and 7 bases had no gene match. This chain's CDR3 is CASSPDPGGYEQYF. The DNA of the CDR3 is TGTGCCAGCAGCCCCGATCCGGGAGGCTACGAGCAGTACTTC. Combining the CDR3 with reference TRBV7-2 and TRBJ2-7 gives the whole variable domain GAGVSQSPSNKVTEKGKDVELRCDPISGHTALYWYRQSLGQGLEFLIYFQGNSAPDKSGLPSDRFSAERTGGSVSTLTIQRTQQEDSAVYLCASSPDPGGYEQYFGPGTRLTVT.

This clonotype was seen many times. CDR3: CAIRGDRGPRGEQYF. In DNA, the CDR3 is TGTGCCATCAGAGGGGACAGGGGGCCTCGGGGCGAGCAGTACTTC. This chain uses TRBV10-3 with TRBJ2-7; 12 bases match TRBD1. Germline-derived CDR1 and CDR2 are ENHRY and SYGVKD. The J segment lost 6 bases and the V segment lost 6 bases, leaving 9 bases of the junction unmatched. The CDR3 extends over 15 amino acids.

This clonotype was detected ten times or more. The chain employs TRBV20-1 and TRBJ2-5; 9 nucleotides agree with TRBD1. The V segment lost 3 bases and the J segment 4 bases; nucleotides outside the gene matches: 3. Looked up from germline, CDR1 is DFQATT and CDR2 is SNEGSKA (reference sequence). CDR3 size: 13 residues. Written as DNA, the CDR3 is TGCAGTGCTAGTACAGGGGGCCGAGAGACCCAGTACTTC. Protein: CSASTGGRETQYF.

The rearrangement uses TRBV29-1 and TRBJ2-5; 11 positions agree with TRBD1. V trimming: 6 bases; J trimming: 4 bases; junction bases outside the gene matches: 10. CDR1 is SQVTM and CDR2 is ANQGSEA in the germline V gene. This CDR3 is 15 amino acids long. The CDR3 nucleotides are TGCAGCGTGATCCCGGGACAGGGGGTCGGAGAGACCCAGTACTTC. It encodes CSVIPGQGVGETQYF.

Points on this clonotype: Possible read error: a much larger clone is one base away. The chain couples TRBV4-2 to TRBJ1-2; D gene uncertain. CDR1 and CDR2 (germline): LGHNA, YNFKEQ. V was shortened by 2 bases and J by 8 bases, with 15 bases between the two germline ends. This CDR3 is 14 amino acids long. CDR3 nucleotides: TGTGCCAGCAGCCAAATCAGTCCGGACGGAGGCTACACCTTC. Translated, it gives CASSQISPDGGYTF.